This TCR beta chain was sequenced during a study of T-cell memory formation after mild COVID-19. Unmatched junction bases numbered 9, after V lost 0 bases and J lost 4 bases. From germline, CDR1 is MNHNY and CDR2 SVGAGI (reference sequence). This CDR3 has 16 residues. This clonotype was seen a handful of times. TCRdb used MiXCR to reprocess the 5' RACE reads, holding one entry per CDR3 protein. This table has about 190,000 distinct CDR3 sequences, 18% appearing once. The sample consisted of PBMCs or a T cell subset sorted from them (not recorded which). This receptor was obtained from an adult woman who had mild COVID-19 (a few samples of this study predate the infection). Cell type and time point are not known. This chain connects TRBV6-6 to TRBJ2-7; 7 positions match TRBD2. DNA for the CDR3: TGTGCCAGCAGTTACTCCCCGGCTAGCGGAGGATACGAGCAGTACTTC. This codes for CASSYSPASGGYEQYF.